This is a list of T cell receptor beta chains from one sample in a study of blood T cell repertoires in COVID-19. Produced via immunoSEQ multiplex PCR; TCRdb's table is partial and in-frame only. The sample yields about 120,000 clones, around nine tenths seen once. The specimen sequenced was peripheral blood. The receptor source for this set is a woman aged 45-65 years with acute or convalescent COVID-19. Both conserved end residues are part of each CDR3. D genes are given only for firm matches. Not every row has a clone size; where given, it reads once, few, many or a size class.

d_gene	v_gene	j_gene	abundance	CDR3nt	CDR3aa
TRBD2	TRBV24-1	TRBJ2-3	.	TGTGCCACCAGTGATTCCGGGACTAGCGGGAGGGGGGGCACAGATACGCAGTATTTT	CATSDSGTSGRGGTDTQYF
.	TRBV6-5	TRBJ1-2	.	TGTGCCAGCAGGGGCGGGATAAACTATGGCTACACCTTC	CASRGGINYGYTF
.	TRBV2	TRBJ2-7	.	TGTGCCAGCCAACTCGGGTCACTCTACGAGCAGTACTTC	CASQLGSLYEQYF
.	TRBV7-6	TRBJ1-3	.	TGTGCCAGCAGCACAACCCCCGGAAACACCATATATTTT	CASSTTPGNTIYF
.	TRBV19	TRBJ1-1	.	TGTGCCAGTAAGGGCGGGGGAACTGAAGCTTTCTTT	CASKGGGTEAFF
TRBD1	TRBV29-1	TRBJ2-3	.	TGCAGCGTTACGGGACAGTCTAGCACAGATACGCAGTATTTT	CSVTGQSSTDTQYF
.	TRBV7-8	TRBJ2-1	.	TGTGCCAGCAGCCTACCTAGCTTAGGGTACAATGAGCAGTTCTTC	CASSLPSLGYNEQFF
.	TRBV9	TRBJ2-3	.	TGTGCCAGCAGTGCGACTCCCTCTAGCACAGATACGCAGTATTTT	CASSATPSSTDTQYF
.	TRBV20-1	TRBJ1-1	.	TGCAGCGCAGGAAGGGGGGGGCAAGCTTTCTTT	CSAGRGGQAFF
TRBD1	TRBV27	TRBJ2-3	.	TGTGCCAGCAGTAGGGGGCTCAGCACAGATACGCAGTATTTT	CASSRGLSTDTQYF
TRBD1	TRBV5-1	TRBJ2-2	.	TGCGCCAGCAGCTTGGCGACAGGGCCAAACACCGGGGAGCTGTTTTTT	CASSLATGPNTGELFF
TRBD2	TRBV19	TRBJ2-3	.	TGTGCCAGTAGTATAGATCTACTAGCGGGGGCCACAGATACGCAGTATTTT	CASSIDLLAGATDTQYF
TRBD1	TRBV5-1	TRBJ2-5	.	TGCGCCAGCAGCTGGGACAGCGCTGAGACCCAGTACTTC	CASSWDSAETQYF
TRBD2	TRBV9	TRBJ2-2	.	TGTGCCAGCAGCGGCGGGGGTCCTCCCACCGGGGAGCTGTTTTTT	CASSGGGPPTGELFF
TRBD1	TRBV11-2	TRBJ2-2	.	TGTGCCAGCAGTTCGACAGGGGCGGACGGGGAGCTGTTTTTT	CASSSTGADGELFF
.	TRBV27	TRBJ1-2	.	TGTGCCAGCAGTTTATCGTCAGGGAGGCATGATGGCTACACCTTC	CASSLSSGRHDGYTF
TRBD1	TRBV24-1	TRBJ2-5	.	TGTGCCACCAGTCGGGGACAGGGAGAGACCCAGTACTTC	CATSRGQGETQYF
.	TRBV5-1	TRBJ2-2	.	TGCGCCAGCAGCTTGAAAAGTTACCGGGGAGCTGTTTTT	CASSLKSYRGAVF
.	TRBV9	TRBJ2-2	.	TGTGCCAGCAGCGTAGGTAGCACCCTCACCGGGGAGCTGTTTTTT	CASSVGSTLTGELFF
TRBD1	TRBV7-9	TRBJ2-2	.	TGTGCCAGCAGTCCACACACCGGGACAGTGAACACCGGGGAGCTGTTTTTT	CASSPHTGTVNTGELFF
.	TRBV5-1	TRBJ2-2	.	TGCGCCAGCAGCTTGGTGGGCCCCGGGGAGCTGTTTTTT	CASSLVGPGELFF
.	TRBV7-2	TRBJ1-5	.	TGTGCCAGCACTTTCTGGGGAGAGGGACAGCCCCAGCATTTT	CASTFWGEGQPQHF
TRBD2	TRBV6-2/TRBV6-3	TRBJ2-3	few	TGTGCCAGCAGTTACTCTTTGCGGCGGGAGGGCTCTAGCACAGATACGCAGTATTTT	CASSYSLRREGSSTDTQYF
TRBD1	TRBV2	TRBJ2-1	.	TGTGCCAGCACGACAAGGGGGCACAATGAGCAGTTCTTC	CASTTRGHNEQFF
.	TRBV7-2	TRBJ1-2	.	TGTGCCAGCAGCTTAGCGCTGGGGGGTGGAAGCAACTATGGCTACACCTTC	CASSLALGGGSNYGYTF
.	TRBV5-1	TRBJ1-1	few	TGCGCCAGCAGCTTGACAGGCGGGAACACTGAAGCTTTCTTT	CASSLTGGNTEAFF
TRBD1	TRBV12-3/TRBV12-4	TRBJ1-1	.	TGTGCCAGCATTAGGACAGGCAGCACTGAAGCTTTCTTT	CASIRTGSTEAFF
TRBD2	TRBV27	TRBJ2-7	.	TGTGCCAGCAGCGGGGGGACGCAGCAGTACTTC	CASSGGTQQYF
.	TRBV5-5	TRBJ2-2	.	TGTGCCAGCAGCTTGCTAGAGGCGGCCGGGGAGCTGTTTTTT	CASSLLEAAGELFF
.	TRBV4-3	TRBJ2-7	.	TGCGCCAGCAGCCAAGATGTCGCCGCGGAGCTGGACGAGCAGTACTTC	CASSQDVAAELDEQYF
.	TRBV25-1	TRBJ1-2	.	TGTGCCAGCAGTGTGGGCCTCGGTGGCTACACCTTC	CASSVGLGGYTF
TRBD1	TRBV6-5	TRBJ2-2	.	TGTGCCAGCAGTCCCGACAGGGATCCCGGGGAGCTGTTTTTT	CASSPDRDPGELFF
.	TRBV19	TRBJ1-6	.	TGTGCCAGTAGTATCCCTTCGGGAGCGGCTTATAATTCACCCCTCCACTTT	CASSIPSGAAYNSPLHF
TRBD1	TRBV2	TRBJ1-5	.	TGTGCCAGCAGGGGACAGGGGAGCAATCAGCCCCAGCATTTT	CASRGQGSNQPQHF
TRBD1	TRBV19	TRBJ1-2	.	TGTGCCAGTAGTACTCCTTGGGGGACAGGGGGATGGGATGGCTACACCTTC	CASSTPWGTGGWDGYTF
.	TRBV6-4	TRBJ2-2	.	TGTGCCAGCAGTGCCTTCGGACAGCCTAACACCGGGGAGCTGTTTTTT	CASSAFGQPNTGELFF